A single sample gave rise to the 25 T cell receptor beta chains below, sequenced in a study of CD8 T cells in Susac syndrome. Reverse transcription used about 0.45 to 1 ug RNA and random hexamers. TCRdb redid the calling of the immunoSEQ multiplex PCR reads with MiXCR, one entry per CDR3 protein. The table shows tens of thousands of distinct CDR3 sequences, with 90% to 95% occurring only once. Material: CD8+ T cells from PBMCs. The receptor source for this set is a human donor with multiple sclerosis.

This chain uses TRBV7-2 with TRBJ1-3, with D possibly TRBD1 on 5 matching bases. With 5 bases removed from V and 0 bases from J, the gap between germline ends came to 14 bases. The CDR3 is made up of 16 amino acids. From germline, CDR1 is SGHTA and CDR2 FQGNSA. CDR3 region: CASSQGIRSSGNTIYF. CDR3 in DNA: TGTGCCAGCAGCCAGGGAATTCGAAGCTCTGGAAACACCATATATTTT.

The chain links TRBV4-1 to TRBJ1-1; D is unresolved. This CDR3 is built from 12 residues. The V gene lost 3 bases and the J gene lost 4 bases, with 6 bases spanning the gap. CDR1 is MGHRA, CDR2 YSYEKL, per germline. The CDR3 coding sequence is TGCGCCAGCAGCCAGGGGTTCACTGAAGCTTTCTTT. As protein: CASSQGFTEAFF.

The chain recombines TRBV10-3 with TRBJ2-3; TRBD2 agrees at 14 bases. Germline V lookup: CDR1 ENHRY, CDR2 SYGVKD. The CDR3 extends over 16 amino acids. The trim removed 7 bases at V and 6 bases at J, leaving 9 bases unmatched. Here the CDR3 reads CAITGTSGGIIDTQYF. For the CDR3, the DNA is TGTGCCATCACTGGGACTAGCGGGGGTATTATCGATACGCAGTATTTT.

CDR3 sequence: CARSVGPQQDTEAFF. The CDR3 DNA follows: TGTGCCAGAAGCGTGGGGCCTCAGCAGGACACTGAAGCTTTCTTT. The rearrangement joins TRBV5-3 to TRBJ1-1, with D maybe TRBD1 (5 bases). TRBV5-3 is an ORF for which the function is uncertain. The CDR3 is made up of 15 amino acids. V was trimmed by 4 bases and J by 3 bases, leaving 16 bases between them.

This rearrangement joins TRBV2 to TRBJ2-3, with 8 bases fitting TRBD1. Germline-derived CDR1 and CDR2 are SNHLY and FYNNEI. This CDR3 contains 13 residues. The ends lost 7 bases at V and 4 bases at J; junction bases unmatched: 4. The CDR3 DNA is TGTGCCAGCATAAGGACAGGGTCAGATACGCAGTATTTT. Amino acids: CASIRTGSDTQYF.

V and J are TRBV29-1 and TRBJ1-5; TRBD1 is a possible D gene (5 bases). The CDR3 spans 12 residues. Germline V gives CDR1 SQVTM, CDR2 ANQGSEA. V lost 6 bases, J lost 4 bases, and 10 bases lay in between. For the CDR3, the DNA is TGCAGCGTGGGGACCGTTAATCAGCCCCAGCATTTT. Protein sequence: CSVGTVNQPQHF.

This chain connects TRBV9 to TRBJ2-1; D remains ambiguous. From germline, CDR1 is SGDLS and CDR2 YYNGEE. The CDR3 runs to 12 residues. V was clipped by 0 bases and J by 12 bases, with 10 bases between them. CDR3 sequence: CASSVVPGGQFF. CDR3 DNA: TGTGCCAGCAGCGTAGTTCCGGGTGGGCAGTTCTTC.

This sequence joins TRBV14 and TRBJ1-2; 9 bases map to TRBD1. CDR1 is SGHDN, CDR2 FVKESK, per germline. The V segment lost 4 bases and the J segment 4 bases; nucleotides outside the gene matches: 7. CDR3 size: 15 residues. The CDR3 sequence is CASSPGQGLLYGYTF. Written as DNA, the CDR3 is TGTGCCAGCAGCCCGGGACAGGGCTTGCTCTATGGCTACACCTTC.

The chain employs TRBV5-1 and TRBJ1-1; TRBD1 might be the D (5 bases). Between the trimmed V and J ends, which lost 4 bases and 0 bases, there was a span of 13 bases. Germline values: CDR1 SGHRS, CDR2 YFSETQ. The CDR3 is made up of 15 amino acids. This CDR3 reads CASSRGQQLNTEAFF. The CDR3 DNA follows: TGCGCCAGCAGCAGAGGACAACAATTGAACACTGAAGCTTTCTTT. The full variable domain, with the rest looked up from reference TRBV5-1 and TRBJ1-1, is KAGVTQTPRYLIKTRGQQVTLSCSPISGHRSVSWYQQTPGQGLQFLFEYFSETQRNKGNFPGRFSGRQFSNSRSEMNVSTLELGDSALYLCASSRGQQLNTEAFFGQGTRLTVV.

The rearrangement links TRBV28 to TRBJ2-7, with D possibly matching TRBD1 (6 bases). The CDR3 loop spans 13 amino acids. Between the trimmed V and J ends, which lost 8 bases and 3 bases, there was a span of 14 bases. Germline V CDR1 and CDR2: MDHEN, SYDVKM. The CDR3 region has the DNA TGTGCCAGCCGGACAGCGCCGAACTACGAGCAGTACTTC. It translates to CASRTAPNYEQYF.

The CDR3 loop reads CASSLPGAKRHEQYF. The CDR3 DNA reads TGTGCCAGCAGTTTGCCGGGAGCTAAACGTCACGAGCAGTACTTC. The rearrangement uses TRBV27 and TRBJ2-7; TRBD2 is a possible D gene (6 bases). There are 15 residues in the CDR3. Germline CDR1 and CDR2: MNHEY and SMNVEV (reference sequence). V gave up 3 bases and J gave up 5 bases, with 17 bases separating them.

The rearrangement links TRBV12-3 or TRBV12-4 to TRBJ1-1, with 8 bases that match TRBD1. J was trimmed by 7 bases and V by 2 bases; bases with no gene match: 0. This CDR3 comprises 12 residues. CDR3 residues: CASSLTGGEAFF. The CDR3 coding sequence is TGTGCCAGCAGTTTAACAGGGGGTGAAGCTTTCTTT.

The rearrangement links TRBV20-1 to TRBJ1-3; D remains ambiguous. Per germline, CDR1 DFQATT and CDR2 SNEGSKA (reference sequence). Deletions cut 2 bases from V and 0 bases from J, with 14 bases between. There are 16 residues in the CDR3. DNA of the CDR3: TGCAGTGCTAGACCCCTAGACGGAAGCTCTGGAAACACCATATATTTT. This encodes CSARPLDGSSGNTIYF.

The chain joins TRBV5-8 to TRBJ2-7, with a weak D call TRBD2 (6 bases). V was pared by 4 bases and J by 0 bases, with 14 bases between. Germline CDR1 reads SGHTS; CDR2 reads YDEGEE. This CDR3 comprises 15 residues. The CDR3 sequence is CASSHRDWSSYEQYF. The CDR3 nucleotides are TGTGCCAGCAGCCACCGGGACTGGAGCTCCTACGAGCAGTACTTC.

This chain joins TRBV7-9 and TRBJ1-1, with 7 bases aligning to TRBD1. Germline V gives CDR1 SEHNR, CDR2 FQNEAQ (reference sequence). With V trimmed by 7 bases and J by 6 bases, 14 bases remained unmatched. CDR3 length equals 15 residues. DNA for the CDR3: TGTGCCAGCATCTCCACCCCAGGGGGACAGTCTGAAGCTTTCTTT. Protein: CASISTPGGQSEAFF.

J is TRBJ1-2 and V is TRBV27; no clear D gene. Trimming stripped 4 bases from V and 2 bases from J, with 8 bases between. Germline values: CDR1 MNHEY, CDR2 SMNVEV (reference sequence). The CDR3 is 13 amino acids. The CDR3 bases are TGTGCCAGCAGTTCTTACAGCAACTATGGCTACACCTTC. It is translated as CASSSYSNYGYTF.

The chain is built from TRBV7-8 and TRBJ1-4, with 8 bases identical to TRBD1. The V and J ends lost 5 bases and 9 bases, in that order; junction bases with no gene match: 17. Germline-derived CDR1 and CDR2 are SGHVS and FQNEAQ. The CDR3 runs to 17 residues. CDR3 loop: CASSQGTGRYRNKKLFF. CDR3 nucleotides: TGTGCCAGCAGCCAAGGGACAGGAAGATACCGGAATAAAAAACTGTTTTTT.

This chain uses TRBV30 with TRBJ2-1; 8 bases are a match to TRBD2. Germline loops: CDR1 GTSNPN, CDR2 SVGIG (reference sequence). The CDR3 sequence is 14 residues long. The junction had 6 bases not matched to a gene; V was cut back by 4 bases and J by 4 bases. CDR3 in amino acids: CAWTTGGAYNEQFF. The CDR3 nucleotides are TGTGCCTGGACCACCGGGGGGGCGTACAATGAGCAGTTCTTC.

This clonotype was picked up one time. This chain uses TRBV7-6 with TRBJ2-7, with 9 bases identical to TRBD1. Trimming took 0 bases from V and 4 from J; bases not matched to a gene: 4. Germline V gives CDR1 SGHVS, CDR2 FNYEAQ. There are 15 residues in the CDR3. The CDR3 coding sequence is TGTGCCAGCAGCTTAGCCGCGACAGGGGGTTACGAGCAGTACTTC. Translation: CASSLAATGGYEQYF.

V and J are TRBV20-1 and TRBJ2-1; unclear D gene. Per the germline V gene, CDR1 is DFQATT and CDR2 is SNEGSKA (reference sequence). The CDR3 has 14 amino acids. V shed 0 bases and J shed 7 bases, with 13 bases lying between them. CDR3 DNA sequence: TGCAGTGCTAGAGATCTAGAAGGCGTGAATGAGCAGTTCTTC. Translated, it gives CSARDLEGVNEQFF.

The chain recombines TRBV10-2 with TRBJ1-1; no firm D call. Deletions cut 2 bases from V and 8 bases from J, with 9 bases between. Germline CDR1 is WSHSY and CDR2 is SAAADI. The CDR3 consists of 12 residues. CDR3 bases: TGCGCCAGCAGTGAGAGCGGCGGAGAAGCTTTCTTT. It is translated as CASSESGGEAFF.

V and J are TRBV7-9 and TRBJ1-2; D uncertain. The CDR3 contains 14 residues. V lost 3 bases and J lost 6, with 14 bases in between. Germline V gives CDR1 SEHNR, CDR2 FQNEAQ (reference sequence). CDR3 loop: CASSFLPGFHGYTF. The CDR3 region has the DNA TGTGCCAGCAGCTTCCTCCCCGGGTTCCATGGCTACACCTTC. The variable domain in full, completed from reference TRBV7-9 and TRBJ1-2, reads DTGVSQNPRHKITKRGQNVTFRCDPISEHNRLYWYRQTLGQGPEFLTYFQNEAQLEKSRLLSDRFSAERPKGSFSTLEIQRTEQGDSAMYLCASSFLPGFHGYTFGSGTRLTVV.

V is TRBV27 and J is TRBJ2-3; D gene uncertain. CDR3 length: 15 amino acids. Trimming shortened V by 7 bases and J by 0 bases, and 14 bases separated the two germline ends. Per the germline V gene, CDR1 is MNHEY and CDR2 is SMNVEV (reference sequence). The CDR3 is CASTPGTISTDTQYF. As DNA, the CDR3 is TGTGCCAGCACCCCGGGCACGATAAGCACAGATACGCAGTATTTT.

The CDR3 coding sequence is TGTGCCAGCAGCTTTAACCCCAACGAGGGCTACACCTTC. This translates into CASSFNPNEGYTF. This chain links TRBV5-6 with TRBJ1-2; D call uncertain. The germline gives CDR1 SGHDT, CDR2 YYEEEE. V dropped 2 bases and J dropped 8 bases, with 13 bases sitting between them. This CDR3 region has 13 residues.

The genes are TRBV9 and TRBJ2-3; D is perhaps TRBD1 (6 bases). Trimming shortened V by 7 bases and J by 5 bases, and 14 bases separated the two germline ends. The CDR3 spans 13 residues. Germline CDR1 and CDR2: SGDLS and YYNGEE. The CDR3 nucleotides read TGTGCCAGCGCTGGTGGGGGCAAAGATACGCAGTATTTT. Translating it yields CASAGGGKDTQYF.